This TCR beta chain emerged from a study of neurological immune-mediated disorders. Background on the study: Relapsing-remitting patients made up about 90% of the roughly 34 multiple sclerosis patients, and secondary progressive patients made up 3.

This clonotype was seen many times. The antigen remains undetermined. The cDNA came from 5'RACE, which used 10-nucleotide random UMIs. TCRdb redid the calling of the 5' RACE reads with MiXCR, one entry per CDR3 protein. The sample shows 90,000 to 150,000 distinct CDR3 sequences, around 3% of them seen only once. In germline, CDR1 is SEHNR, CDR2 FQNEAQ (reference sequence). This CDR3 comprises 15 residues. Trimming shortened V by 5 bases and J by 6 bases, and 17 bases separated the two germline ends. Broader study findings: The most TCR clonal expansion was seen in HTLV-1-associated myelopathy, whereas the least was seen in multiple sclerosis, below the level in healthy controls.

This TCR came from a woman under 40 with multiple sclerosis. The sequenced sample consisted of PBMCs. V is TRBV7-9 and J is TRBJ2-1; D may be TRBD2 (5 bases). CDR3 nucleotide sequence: TGTGCCAGCAGCCTCGGGGTAGGACCGACCAATGAGCAGTTCTTC. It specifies CASSLGVGPTNEQFF.